This record covers a single T cell receptor beta chain. Its antigen is currently not known. The data stem from a study of CXCR3-negative and CXCR3-positive naive CD8 T cells (dated by TCRdb to 2018 to 2020). For context, the study as a whole: About 135 million TRB reads were obtained in total, roughly 1.5 +/- 0.3 million reads per library. The diversity and physicochemical repertoire analyses included roughly ten donors pooled from two independent experiments. Naive subsets from 5 or 6 donors and memory cells from 3 donors were included in the TRBV-TRBJ cluster analysis. Overall study outcomes, separate from this receptor: Both naive subsets had comparably high repertoire diversity, while memory CD8+ T cells had much lower repertoire diversity. Freshly isolated PBMCs were used for most assays because CXCR3 expression partially decreased after cryopreservation. TRBV-TRBJ usage was similar between naive CXCR3-negative and CXCR3-positive cells from the same donor, while memory cells showed distinct patterns. TRB CDR3s from CXCR3-positive naive cells showed higher hydrophobicity (lower Kidera factor 4), lower energy, and higher strength and volume indices than CXCR3-negative naive cells. Because surface CD5, which has been linked to self-reactivity in mice, was comparable between naive subsets, TCR interaction strength was also inferred from TRB CDR3 physicochemical properties.

Including cysteine and phenylalanine, the CDR3 has 12 amino acids. No DNA accompanies this entry. CDR1 and CDR2 (SQVTM, ANQGSEA) derive from the germline V gene. For every CD8+ T cell subset, 300,000 cells were flow-sorted straight into RLT lysis buffer, and each subset was sorted in triplicate. To keep memory contaminants out, a stringent definition of naive CD8+ T cells was applied: CD45RO-CCR7+CD27+CD95-. Peripheral blood mononuclear cells were isolated from buffy coats by standard density gradient centrifugation. A FACSAria III was used to flow-sort naive CXCR3-negative and CXCR3-positive CD8+ T cells. An RNeasy Mini Kit was used to extract total RNA from the sorted cells. Sequencer: NextSeq 550. The Human TCR Profiling Kit (MiLaboratory) was used to make UMI-labeled 5' RACE TRB cDNA libraries. cDNA synthesis used the entire amount of extracted RNA, and PCR amplification then used the entire amount of cDNA produced. Libraries were prepared in parallel using an identical number of PCR cycles. Under the source paper's analysis protocol: About 54,000 +/- 9,700 unique UMI-labeled TRB cDNA molecules per library were extracted with MIGEC and MiXCR, with at least two reads per UMI required. An average of around 40,000 +/- 10,000 functional in-frame TRB CDR3 nucleotide clonotypes without stop codons was found per library. After each sample was downsampled to 5000 UMI-labeled TRB molecules, VDJtools was used to calculate diversity metrics such as normalized Shannon-Wiener and Chao1. For the central five CDR3 residues, VDJtools calculated physicochemical properties weighted by clonotype size, namely interaction energy, strength, volume and Kidera factor 4. The reads were reprocessed in TCRdb, with one entry per CDR3 protein sequence and no accompanying DNA. The V and J calls, along with clone size, are taken from TCRdb and not from the paper's own processing. Per the sample table, the count is around 63,000 distinct CDR3 sequences. Together, the top ten hold around 5% of the sample.

Sequenced: naive CXCR3+ CD8+ T cells from blood. This specimen's cell subset or site label, interpreted: CD45RO-CCR7+CD27+CD95- naive CD8+ T cells expressing CXCR3 (TNR3+). The sequence links TRBV29-1 to TRBJ2-1; the TRBD1 assignment by TCRdb is unverifiable without DNA. This receptor was taken from a human donor in good health. Some clones in this sample may be carry-over from other donors' samples. The CDR3 in this case is CSVDYGNNEQFF.